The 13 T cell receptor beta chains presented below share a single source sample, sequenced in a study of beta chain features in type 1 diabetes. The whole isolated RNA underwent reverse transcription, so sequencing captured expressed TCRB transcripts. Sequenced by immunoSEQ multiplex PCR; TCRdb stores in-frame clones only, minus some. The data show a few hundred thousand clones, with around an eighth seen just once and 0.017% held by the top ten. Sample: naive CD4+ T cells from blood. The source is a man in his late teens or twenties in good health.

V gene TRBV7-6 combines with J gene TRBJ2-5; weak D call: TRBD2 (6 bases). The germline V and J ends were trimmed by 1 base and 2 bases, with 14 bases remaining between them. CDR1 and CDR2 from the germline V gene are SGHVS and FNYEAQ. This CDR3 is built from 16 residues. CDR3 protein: CASSLEVAGRQETQYF. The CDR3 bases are TGTGCCAGCAGCTTAGAGGTAGCTGGGAGGCAAGAGACCCAGTACTTC.

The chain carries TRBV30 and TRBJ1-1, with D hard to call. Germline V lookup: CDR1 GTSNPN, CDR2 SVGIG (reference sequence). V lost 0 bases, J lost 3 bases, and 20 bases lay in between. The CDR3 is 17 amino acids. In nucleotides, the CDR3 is TGTGCCTGGAGTGTACCTCGTTGGAGGAGACCAGACACTGAAGCTTTCTTT. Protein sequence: CAWSVPRWRRPDTEAFF.

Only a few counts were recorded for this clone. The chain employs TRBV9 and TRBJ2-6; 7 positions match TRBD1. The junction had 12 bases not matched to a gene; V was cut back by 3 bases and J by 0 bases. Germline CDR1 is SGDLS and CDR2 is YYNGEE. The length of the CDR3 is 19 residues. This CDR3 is CASSARTGSINSGANVLTF. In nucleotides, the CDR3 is TGTGCCAGCAGCGCCCGGACAGGATCCATCAACTCTGGGGCCAACGTCCTGACTTTC.

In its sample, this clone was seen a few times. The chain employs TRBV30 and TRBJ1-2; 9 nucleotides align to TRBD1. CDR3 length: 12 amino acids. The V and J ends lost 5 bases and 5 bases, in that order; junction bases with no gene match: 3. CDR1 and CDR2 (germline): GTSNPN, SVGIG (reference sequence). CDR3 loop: CAWGTGPYGYTF. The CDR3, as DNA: TGTGCCTGGGGGACAGGGCCGTATGGCTACACCTTC.

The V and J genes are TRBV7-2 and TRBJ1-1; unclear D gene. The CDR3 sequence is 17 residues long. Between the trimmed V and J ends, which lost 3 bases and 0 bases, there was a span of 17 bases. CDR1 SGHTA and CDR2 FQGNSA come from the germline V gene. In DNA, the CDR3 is TGTGCCAGCAGCTTTTTTGCTGTCGTACAGCTGAACACTGAAGCTTTCTTT. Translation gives CASSFFAVVQLNTEAFF.

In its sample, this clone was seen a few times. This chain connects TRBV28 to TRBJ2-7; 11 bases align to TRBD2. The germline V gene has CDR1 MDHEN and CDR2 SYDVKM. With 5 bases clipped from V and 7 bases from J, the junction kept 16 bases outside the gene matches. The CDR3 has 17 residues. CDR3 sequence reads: CASSPIRGSGRAGEQYF. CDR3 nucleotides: TGTGCCAGCAGTCCCATTAGGGGTAGCGGGAGGGCGGGTGAGCAGTACTTC.

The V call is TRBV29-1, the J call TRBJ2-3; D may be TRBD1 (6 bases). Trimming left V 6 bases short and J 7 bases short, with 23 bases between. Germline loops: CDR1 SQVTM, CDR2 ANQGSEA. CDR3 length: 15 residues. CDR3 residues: CSVAYVGQRRNTQYF. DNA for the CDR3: TGCAGCGTCGCTTATGTCGGACAGCGCAGAAATACGCAGTATTTT.

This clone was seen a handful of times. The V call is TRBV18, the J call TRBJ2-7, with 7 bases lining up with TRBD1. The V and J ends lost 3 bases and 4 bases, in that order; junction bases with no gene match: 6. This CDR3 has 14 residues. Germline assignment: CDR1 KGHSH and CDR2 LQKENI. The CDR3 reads CASSPRRQGYEQYF. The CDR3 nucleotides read TGTGCCAGCTCACCGAGGCGACAGGGTTACGAGCAGTACTTC.

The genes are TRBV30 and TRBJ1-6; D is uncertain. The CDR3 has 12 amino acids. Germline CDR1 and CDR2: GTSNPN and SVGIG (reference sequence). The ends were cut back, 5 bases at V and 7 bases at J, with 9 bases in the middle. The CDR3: CAWGVYNSPLHF. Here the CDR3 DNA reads TGTGCCTGGGGAGTCTACAATTCACCCCTCCACTTT.

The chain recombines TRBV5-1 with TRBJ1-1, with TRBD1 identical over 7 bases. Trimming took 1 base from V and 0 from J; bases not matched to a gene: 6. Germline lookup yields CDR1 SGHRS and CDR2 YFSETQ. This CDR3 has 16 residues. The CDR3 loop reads CASSLNRGGMNTEAFF. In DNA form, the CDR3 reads TGCGCCAGCAGCTTGAACAGGGGAGGCATGAACACTGAAGCTTTCTTT.

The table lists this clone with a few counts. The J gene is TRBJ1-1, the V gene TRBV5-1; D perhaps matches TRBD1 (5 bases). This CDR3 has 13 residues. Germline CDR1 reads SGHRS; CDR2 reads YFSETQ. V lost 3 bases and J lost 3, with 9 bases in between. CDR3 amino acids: CASSSMTDTEAFF. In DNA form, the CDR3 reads TGCGCCAGCAGCTCTATGACAGACACTGAAGCTTTCTTT.

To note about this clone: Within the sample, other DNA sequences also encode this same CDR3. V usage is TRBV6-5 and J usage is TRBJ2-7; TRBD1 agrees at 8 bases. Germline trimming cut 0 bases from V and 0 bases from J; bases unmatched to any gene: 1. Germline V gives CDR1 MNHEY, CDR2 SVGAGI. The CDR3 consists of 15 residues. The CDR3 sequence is CASSYSGTGSYEQYF. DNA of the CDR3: TGTGCCAGCAGTTACTCTGGGACAGGCTCCTACGAGCAGTACTTC.

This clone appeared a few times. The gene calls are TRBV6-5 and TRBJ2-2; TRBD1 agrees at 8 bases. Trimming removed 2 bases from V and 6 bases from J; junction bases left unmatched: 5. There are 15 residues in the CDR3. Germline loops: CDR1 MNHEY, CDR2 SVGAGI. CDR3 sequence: CASSYHPTGAGELFF. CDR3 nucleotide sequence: TGTGCCAGCAGTTACCACCCGACAGGGGCCGGGGAGCTGTTTTTT.